The clone carrying this T cell receptor beta chain was counted between two and nine times. These data belong to a study of T-cell reconstitution after alpha-beta-depleted transplantation in children. During its preparation, the TCRbeta library received unique molecular identifiers. TCRdb reprocessed the PCR reads via MiXCR and lists one record per CDR3 protein. The profile shows some 440,000 distinct CDR3 sequences, roughly 17% of them singletons. With V trimmed by 4 bases and J by 6 bases, 7 bases remained unmatched. This CDR3 has 15 residues. The sequencing here drew on PBMCs, mostly from graft donor cells, taken 360 days after TCRalphabeta/CD19-depleted stem cell transplant. The V call is TRBV12-3 or TRBV12-4, the J call TRBJ2-7, with TRBD2 identical over 12 bases. The TCR sequence derives from a boy under two years old who had a stem cell transplant for Wiskott-Aldrich syndrome, so the T cells may come from the graft donor. CDR3: CASSYLPGLAGEQYF. CDR3 coding DNA: TGTGCCAGCAGTTACTTACCGGGACTAGCGGGCGAGCAGTACTTC.